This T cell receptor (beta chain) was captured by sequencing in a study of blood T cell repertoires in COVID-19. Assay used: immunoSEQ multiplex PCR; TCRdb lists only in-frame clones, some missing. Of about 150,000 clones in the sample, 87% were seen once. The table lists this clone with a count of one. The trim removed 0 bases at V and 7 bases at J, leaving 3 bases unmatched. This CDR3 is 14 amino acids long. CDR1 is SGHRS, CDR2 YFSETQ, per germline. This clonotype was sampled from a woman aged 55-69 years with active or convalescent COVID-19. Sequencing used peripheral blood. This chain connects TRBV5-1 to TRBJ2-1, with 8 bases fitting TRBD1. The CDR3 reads CASSLGQGSNEQFF. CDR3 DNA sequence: TGCGCCAGCAGCTTGGGACAGGGGTCGAATGAGCAGTTCTTC.